What follows are 23 T cell receptor beta chains derived from one specimen sequenced in a study of blood T cell repertoires in COVID-19. Clones were sequenced by immunoSEQ multiplex PCR, and TCRdb holds only the in-frame ones, with some missing. The sample shows a few hundred thousand clones, 70% to 90% of them seen only once. Sequencing was done on a sample of PBMCs or T cells enriched from blood (not recorded which). The receptors here all came from a middle-aged woman with acute COVID-19.

The V call is TRBV27, the J call TRBJ1-1; no clear D. The CDR3 is 11 amino acids. V lost 8 bases and J lost 1, with 5 bases in between. The germline V gene encodes CDR1 MNHEY and CDR2 SMNVEV (reference sequence). CDR3 sequence reads: CASRWNTEAFF. The CDR3, as DNA: TGTGCCAGCCGGTGGAACACTGAAGCTTTCTTT.

The chain has TRBV19 and TRBJ1-5; D call uncertain. Germline assignment: CDR1 LNHDA and CDR2 SQIVND (reference sequence). CDR3 size: 14 residues. V was cut by 5 bases and J by 4 bases, with 12 bases left in between. Written as DNA, the CDR3 is TGTGCCAGTAGTGGCGGCGGTGGAAATCAGCCCCAGCATTTT. Protein sequence: CASSGGGGNQPQHF.

The rearrangement joins TRBV10-3 to TRBJ2-1; 9 nucleotides align to TRBD1. Germline values: CDR1 ENHRY, CDR2 SYGVKD. The CDR3 extends over 14 amino acids. V shed 9 bases and J 6 bases; nucleotides not matched to a gene: 9. DNA for the CDR3: TGTGCCATATCCCCCGGGACAGGGTCCAATGAGCAGTTCTTC. This translates into CAISPGTGSNEQFF.

The rearrangement uses TRBV5-1 and TRBJ1-4; D unresolved. This CDR3 spans 14 amino acids. The germline V and J ends were trimmed by 4 bases and 5 bases, with 12 bases remaining between them. Germline CDR1 and CDR2: SGHRS and YFSETQ. The CDR3 DNA follows: TGCGCCAGCAGCCTGGGTCGCGGGAATGAAAAACTGTTTTTT. It encodes CASSLGRGNEKLFF.

This clone was seen more than once but under ten times. V gene TRBV6-2 or TRBV6-3 combines with J gene TRBJ1-5, with 7 bases aligning to TRBD1. Germline-derived CDR1 and CDR2 are MNHEY and SVGEGT. This CDR3 is 13 amino acids long. V was pared by 6 bases and J by 6 bases, with 5 bases of the junction left unmatched. The DNA for the CDR3 is TGTGCCAGCAGCTGGACAGGAGGTCAGCCCCAGCATTTT. This encodes CASSWTGGQPQHF.

The rearrangement uses TRBV4-3 and TRBJ2-6; no reliable D call. CDR3 length: 14 residues. Germline V CDR1 and CDR2: LGHNA, YSLEER. Trimming stripped 5 bases from V and 8 bases from J, with 13 bases between. Here the CDR3 reads CASSTSTSPNVLTF. CDR3 nucleotides: TGCGCCAGCAGCACCTCGACAAGTCCCAACGTCCTGACTTTC.

The chain joins TRBV28 to TRBJ1-2; maybe TRBD1 (6 bases). The CDR3 has 14 residues. V was clipped by 5 bases and J by 6 bases, with 16 bases between them. Germline CDR1 reads MDHEN; CDR2 reads SYDVKM. Here the CDR3 reads CASSPGQFANGYTF. DNA of the CDR3: TGTGCCAGCAGTCCCGGACAGTTTGCCAATGGCTACACCTTC.

The chain couples TRBV24-1 to TRBJ1-5, with 7 bases matching TRBD1. This CDR3 is built from 15 residues. Germline V gene lookup returns CDR1 KGHDR and CDR2 SFDVKD. J was trimmed by 3 bases and V by 5 bases; bases with no gene match: 6. The chain's CDR3 is CATSGRDSLNQPQHF. The CDR3 DNA is TGTGCCACCAGTGGACGGGACAGCCTCAATCAGCCCCAGCATTTT.

The chain joins TRBV5-5 to TRBJ1-5; tentatively, D is TRBD1 (6 bases). Germline V CDR1 and CDR2: SGHKS, YYEKEE (reference sequence). Trimming left V 3 bases short and J 2 bases short, with 12 bases between. There are 15 residues in the CDR3. CDR3 region: CASSSQGLGNQPQHF. The CDR3 bases are TGTGCCAGCAGCTCGCAGGGGCTGGGCAATCAGCCCCAGCATTTT. Full variable domain (outside the CDR3, taken from reference TRBV5-5 and TRBJ1-5): DAGVTQSPTHLIKTRGQQVTLRCSPISGHKSVSWYQQVLGQGPQFIFQYYEKEERGRGNFPDRFSARQFPNYSSELNVNALLLGDSALYLCASSSQGLGNQPQHFGDGTRLSIL.

The chain recombines TRBV12-5 with TRBJ2-1, with D unresolved. Trimming left V 6 bases short and J 4 bases short, with 7 bases between. CDR1 is LGHNT and CDR2 is FRNRAP in the germline V gene. The length of the CDR3 is 12 residues. In DNA form, the CDR3 reads TGTGCTAGTGGCCAACAGTACAATGAGCAGTTCTTC. Residues: CASGQQYNEQFF.

The chain carries TRBV2 and TRBJ1-1, with D unclear. V gave up 7 bases and J gave up 5 bases, with 17 bases separating them. Germline CDR1 is SNHLY and CDR2 is FYNNEI. This CDR3 region has 14 residues. CDR3 bases: TGTGCCAGCACGATCCGGGATGGGTGGACTGAAGCTTTCTTT. Protein product: CASTIRDGWTEAFF.

This clone was observed a few times. The chain links TRBV24-1 to TRBJ2-7; D perhaps matches TRBD2 (5 bases). The ends were cut back, 10 bases at V and 2 bases at J, with 20 bases in the middle. Germline V gene lookup returns CDR1 KGHDR and CDR2 SFDVKD. The CDR3 extends over 15 amino acids. The CDR3 coding sequence is TGTGCCACTACCGAGAGGGTGGTCAGAGCCTACGAGCAGTACGTC. Its protein is CATTERVVRAYEQYV.

This chain joins TRBV5-5 and TRBJ2-7; TRBD1 might be the D (6 bases). Trimming took off 4 bases at V and 3 bases at J, with 14 bases between the two ends. The CDR3 has 14 residues. Germline assignment: CDR1 SGHKS and CDR2 YYEKEE (reference sequence). The DNA for the CDR3 is TGTGCCAGCAGCATATTCGGGACAAACTACGAGCAGTACGTC. It specifies CASSIFGTNYEQYV.

The chain has TRBV15 and TRBJ1-1; no clear D. Trimming removed 0 bases at V and 11 bases at J, with 16 bases between. The germline V gene encodes CDR1 LNHNV and CDR2 YYDKDF (reference sequence). The CDR3 extends over 14 amino acids. This chain's CDR3 is CATSRDSPSPGAFF. DNA of the CDR3: TGTGCCACCAGCAGAGATTCCCCCAGTCCCGGGGCTTTCTTT.

This clone was detected ten times or more. The chain is built from TRBV27 and TRBJ2-6; 10 bases are shared with TRBD2. Germline V gives CDR1 MNHEY, CDR2 SMNVEV (reference sequence). J was trimmed by 0 bases and V by 6 bases; bases with no gene match: 5. This CDR3 comprises 17 residues. CDR3 in DNA: TGTGCCAGCAGGACCGGGACTAGCGACTCTGGGGCCAACGTCCTGACTTTC. It encodes CASRTGTSDSGANVLTF.

The chain employs TRBV7-2 and TRBJ2-5, with D possibly being TRBD2 (6 bases). The V gene's germline CDR1 is SGHTA and CDR2 FQGNSA. This CDR3 contains 14 residues. V dropped 5 bases and J dropped 1 base, with 11 bases sitting between them. The CDR3 sequence: CASSQDYGQETQYF. In nucleotides, the CDR3 is TGTGCCAGCAGCCAGGACTATGGCCAAGAGACCCAGTACTTC.

The V gene is TRBV29-1, the J gene TRBJ2-1; TRBD2 matches 9 bases. With V trimmed by 7 bases and J by 7 bases, 11 bases remained unmatched. Germline loops: CDR1 SQVTM, CDR2 ANQGSEA. The CDR3 contains 14 residues. The CDR3, as DNA: TGCAGCGGATCGGGGGCGGGAGGGCGGAATGAGCAGTTCTTC. The encoded protein is CSGSGAGGRNEQFF.

The CDR3 reads CASSSGVASLIHNEQFF. In DNA form, the CDR3 reads TGTGCCAGCAGCTCAGGGGTAGCGTCCCTCATTCACAATGAGCAGTTCTTC. The chain links TRBV9 to TRBJ2-1; possible D gene TRBD1, 6 bases. CDR3 size: 17 residues. V lost 4 bases to trimming and J lost 5 bases, with 22 bases between them. Germline CDR1 is SGDLS and CDR2 is YYNGEE.

The CDR3 nucleotides read TGTGCCAGCAGGTCATCCGGGTCCACTGAAGCTTTCTTT. Its translation is CASRSSGSTEAFF. V usage is TRBV5-8 and J usage is TRBJ1-1; D unresolved. Trimming cost V 5 bases and J 4 bases, with 12 bases left between them. CDR1 and CDR2 from the germline V gene are SGHTS and YDEGEE. The CDR3 covers 13 residues. Full variable domain (outside the CDR3, taken from reference TRBV5-8 and TRBJ1-1): EAGVTQSPTHLIKTRGQQATLRCSPISGHTSVYWYQQALGLGLQFLLWYDEGEERNRGNFPPRFSGRQFPNYSSELNVNALELEDSALYLCASRSSGSTEAFFGQGTRLTVV.

The V and J genes are TRBV12-3 or TRBV12-4 and TRBJ1-3; D not certain. Trimming shortened V by 3 bases and J by 3 bases, and 6 bases separated the two germline ends. The CDR3 consists of 13 residues. This CDR3 is CASSFSVGNTIYF. In DNA form, the CDR3 reads TGTGCCAGCAGTTTTAGTGTTGGAAACACCATATATTTT.

The chain has TRBV30 and TRBJ2-1; 9 nucleotides line up with TRBD2. This CDR3 spans 16 amino acids. Germline loops: CDR1 GTSNPN, CDR2 SVGIG (reference sequence). J lost 5 bases, V lost 0 bases, and 8 bases had no gene match. In DNA, the CDR3 is TGTGCCTGGAGTGTCATCAGACTAGCGGTTGACAATGAGCAGTTCTTC. Translation: CAWSVIRLAVDNEQFF.

The chain uses TRBV3-1 (or the pseudogene TRBV3-2) and TRBJ1-4, with 11 bases identical to TRBD1. The CDR3 is made up of 18 amino acids. CDR1 is LGHDT, CDR2 YNNKEL, per germline (reference sequence). The ends lost 1 base at V and 0 bases at J; junction bases unmatched: 4. The CDR3 sequence is CASSQAPGQGATNEKLFF. The CDR3 nucleotides read TGTGCCAGCAGCCAAGCTCCGGGACAGGGGGCAACTAATGAAAAACTGTTTTTT.

V is TRBV3-1 (or the pseudogene TRBV3-2) and J is TRBJ1-6, with no clear D. V dropped 0 bases and J dropped 0 bases, with 3 bases sitting between them. CDR1 and CDR2 from the germline V gene are LGHDT and YNNKEL (reference sequence). The CDR3 totals 15 residues. The CDR3 protein is CASSQDSSYNSPLHF. The CDR3 region has the DNA TGTGCCAGCAGCCAAGACAGCTCCTATAATTCACCCCTCCACTTT.